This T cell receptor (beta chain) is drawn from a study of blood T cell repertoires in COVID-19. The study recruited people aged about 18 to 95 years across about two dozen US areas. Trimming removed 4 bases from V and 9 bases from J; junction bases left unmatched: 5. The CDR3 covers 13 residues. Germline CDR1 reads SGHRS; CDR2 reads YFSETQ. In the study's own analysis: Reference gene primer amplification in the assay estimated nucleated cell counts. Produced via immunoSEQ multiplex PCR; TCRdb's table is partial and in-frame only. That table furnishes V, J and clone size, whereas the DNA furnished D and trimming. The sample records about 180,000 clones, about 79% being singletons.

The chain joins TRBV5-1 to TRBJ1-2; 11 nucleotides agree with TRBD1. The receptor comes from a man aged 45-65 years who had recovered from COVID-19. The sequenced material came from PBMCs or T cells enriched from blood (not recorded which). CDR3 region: CASSPGQGESYTF. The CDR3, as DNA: TGCGCCAGCAGCCCGGGACAGGGGGAGAGCTACACCTTC. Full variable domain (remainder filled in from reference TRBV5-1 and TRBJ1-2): KAGVTQTPRYLIKTRGQQVTLSCSPISGHRSVSWYQQTPGQGLQFLFEYFSETQRNKGNFPGRFSGRQFSNSRSEMNVSTLELGDSALYLCASSPGQGESYTFGSGTRLTVV.